What follows are 15 T cell receptor beta chains derived from one specimen sequenced in a study of cytotoxic CD8 clonotypes in ibrutinib-treated CLL. Method: immunoSEQ multiplex PCR; TCRdb's copy keeps in-frame clones and lacks some. The sample includes approximately 100,000 clones, under 70% of them seen just once. The source material was PBMCs, sampled after 24 months of ibrutinib treatment. These receptors all stem from a human donor with chronic lymphocytic leukemia.

V is TRBV30 and J is TRBJ1-3, with TRBD1 matching 8 bases. The ends lost 2 bases at V and 3 bases at J; junction bases unmatched: 3. The CDR3 extends over 14 amino acids. Per germline, CDR1 GTSNPN and CDR2 SVGIG (reference sequence). CDR3 DNA: TGTGCCTGGAGTCAGGGGGCGCTTGGAAACACCATATATTTT. This codes for CAWSQGALGNTIYF.

The V call is TRBV6-5, the J call TRBJ1-2, with 8 bases lining up with TRBD1. Germline CDR1 and CDR2: MNHEY and SVGAGI. V shed 6 bases and J 7 bases; nucleotides not matched to a gene: 7. The length of the CDR3 is 13 residues. CDR3 coding DNA: TGTGCCAGCAGACGACAGGGGTCCTTTGGCTACACCTTC. This codes for CASRRQGSFGYTF.

The V and J genes are TRBV18 and TRBJ2-4; D remains unclear. V was trimmed by 0 bases and J by 3 bases, leaving 18 bases between them. The germline gives CDR1 KGHSH, CDR2 LQKENI. This CDR3 is built from 18 residues. The CDR3 here is CASSPPGSLTWDKNIQYF. The CDR3 DNA follows: TGTGCCAGCTCACCACCGGGGTCACTGACGTGGGACAAAAACATTCAGTACTTC.

The rearrangement links TRBV7-9 to TRBJ2-5; D is unclear. The germline gives CDR1 SEHNR, CDR2 FQNEAQ (reference sequence). V lost 3 bases and J lost 1, with 6 bases in between. The CDR3 loop spans 13 amino acids. CDR3 residues: CASSFWGQETQYF. The CDR3 DNA reads TGTGCCAGCAGCTTTTGGGGCCAAGAGACCCAGTACTTC.

This clone was counted between two and nine times. This same CDR3 is encoded by further DNA sequences in the sample. The rearrangement links TRBV18 to TRBJ1-1; D perhaps matches TRBD1 (5 bases). The length of the CDR3 is 12 residues. Germline values: CDR1 KGHSH, CDR2 LQKENI. V was trimmed by 6 bases and J by 4 bases, leaving 9 bases between them. The CDR3 DNA is TGTGCCAGCTCCCCCCAGGGCACTGAAGCTTTCTTT. Translated, it gives CASSPQGTEAFF.

Only a few counts were recorded for this clone. The CDR3 DNA sequence: TGTGCCTGGAGTCAAGGGGCAGGGAGGCGATACACTGAAGCTTTCTTT. The encoded protein is CAWSQGAGRRYTEAFF. This chain links TRBV30 with TRBJ1-1, with D possibly being TRBD1 (5 bases). CDR3 size: 16 residues. V dropped 2 bases and J dropped 3 bases, with 19 bases sitting between them. From germline, CDR1 is GTSNPN and CDR2 SVGIG (reference sequence).

The genes are TRBV9 and TRBJ2-6, with 7 bases lining up with TRBD1. Germline loops: CDR1 SGDLS, CDR2 YYNGEE. The CDR3 is made up of 19 amino acids. Trimming at V came to 0 bases and at J to 0 bases, leaving 9 bases not matched to a gene. The CDR3 DNA follows: TGTGCCAGCAGCGTAGCTCTGGACAGGCCTTTCTCTGGGGCCAACGTCCTGACTTTC. It translates to CASSVALDRPFSGANVLTF.

About this clone itself: This specimen includes other DNA sequences encoding the same CDR3. This chain uses TRBV29-1 with TRBJ1-1; TRBD1 might be the D (6 bases). Germline V gene data show CDR1 as SQVTM and CDR2 as ANQGSEA. V lost 4 bases to trimming and J lost 0 bases, with 9 bases between them. The CDR3 is 13 amino acids. The CDR3 DNA reads TGCAGCGTTGCTGGACAGCTGAACACTGAAGCTTTCTTT. It encodes CSVAGQLNTEAFF.

The chain links TRBV19 to TRBJ1-5, with no clear D. CDR1 LNHDA and CDR2 SQIVND come from the germline V gene (reference sequence). With 5 bases removed from V and 1 base from J, the gap between germline ends came to 9 bases. The CDR3 contains 14 residues. CDR3 nucleotide sequence: TGTGCCAGTAGTTTGAAAACGAGCAATCAGCCCCAGCATTTT. It encodes CASSLKTSNQPQHF.

The V call is TRBV18, the J call TRBJ2-7; D is undetermined. The V end was cut by 3 bases, the J end by 3 bases, with 15 bases between. There are 15 residues in the CDR3. The germline V gene has CDR1 KGHSH and CDR2 LQKENI. CDR3 DNA: TGTGCCAGCTCACCTTCTGCAAGCATGGGCTACGAGCAGTACTTC. It yields the protein CASSPSASMGYEQYF.

The chain has TRBV5-5 and TRBJ1-2; TRBD1 might be the D (6 bases). The germline CDR1 and CDR2 sequences are SGHKS and YYEKEE (reference sequence). This CDR3 has 16 amino acids. V lost 0 bases, J lost 4 bases, and 16 bases lay in between. DNA of the CDR3: TGTGCCAGCAGCTTGGCCCTGGGTGGACAGAGCTATGGCTACACCTTC. Translation: CASSLALGGQSYGYTF.

This clone appeared once. CDR3 region: CASRNRDGHSYEQYF. As DNA, the CDR3 is TGTGCCAGCAGGAACCGGGACGGCCACTCCTACGAGCAGTACTTC. V is TRBV7-2 and J is TRBJ2-7; D is possibly TRBD1 or TRBD2 (5 bases each). Germline-derived CDR1 and CDR2 are SGHTA and FQGNSA. This CDR3 region has 15 residues. The V end lost 6 bases, the J end lost 0 bases, and 15 bases lay between the germline ends.

The CDR3 here is CSVEGTGGFGYTF. The CDR3 DNA follows: TGCAGCGTTGAAGGGACAGGGGGTTTTGGCTACACCTTC. V and J are TRBV29-1 and TRBJ1-2; 10 nucleotides agree with TRBD1. CDR3 size: 13 residues. The V gene's germline CDR1 is SQVTM and CDR2 ANQGSEA. Trimming cost V 1 base and J 7 bases; bases outside gene matches: 3.

This clone has a single count. The rearrangement joins TRBV14 to TRBJ2-5, with 7 positions matching TRBD1. This CDR3 has 16 amino acids. Germline values: CDR1 SGHDN, CDR2 FVKESK. V was pared by 2 bases and J by 2 bases, with 8 bases of the junction left unmatched. CDR3 in DNA: TGTGCCAGCAGCCAAAGGAGGACAGGCGCGCAAGAGACCCAGTACTTC. It encodes CASSQRRTGAQETQYF.

The rearrangement links TRBV10-3 to TRBJ2-1; no clear D. The CDR3 length is 13 residues. In germline, CDR1 is ENHRY, CDR2 SYGVKD. The V and J ends lost 2 bases and 10 bases respectively, with 12 bases between them. CDR3 sequence: CAISEPRTNEQFF. The CDR3 DNA follows: TGTGCCATCAGTGAGCCTAGGACGAACGAGCAGTTCTTC.